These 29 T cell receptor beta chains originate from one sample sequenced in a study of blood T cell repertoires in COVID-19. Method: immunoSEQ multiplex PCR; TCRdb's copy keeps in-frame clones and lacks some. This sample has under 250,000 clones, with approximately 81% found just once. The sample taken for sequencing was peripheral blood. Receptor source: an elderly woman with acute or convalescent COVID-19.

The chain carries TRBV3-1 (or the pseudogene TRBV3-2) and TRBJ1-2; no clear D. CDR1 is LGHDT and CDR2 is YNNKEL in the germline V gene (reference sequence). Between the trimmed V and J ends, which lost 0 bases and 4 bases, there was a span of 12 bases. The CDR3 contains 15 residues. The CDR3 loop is CASSQDLKAGYGYTF. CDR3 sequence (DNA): TGTGCCAGCAGCCAAGATCTCAAGGCGGGCTATGGCTACACCTTC.

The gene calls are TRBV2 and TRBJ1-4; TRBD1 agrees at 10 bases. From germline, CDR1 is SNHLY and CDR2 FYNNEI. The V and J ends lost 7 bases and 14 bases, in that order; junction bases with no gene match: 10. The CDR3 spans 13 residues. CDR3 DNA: TGTGCCAGCAAGGGGGACAGGGGTTTCTTTCTGTTTTTT. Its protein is CASKGDRGFFLFF.

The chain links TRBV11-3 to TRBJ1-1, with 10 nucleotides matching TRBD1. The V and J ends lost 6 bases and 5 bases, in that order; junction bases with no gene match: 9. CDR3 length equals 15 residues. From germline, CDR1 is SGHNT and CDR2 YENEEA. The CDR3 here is CASSSRQGALTEAFF. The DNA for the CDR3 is TGTGCCAGCAGTTCTCGACAGGGGGCTTTGACTGAAGCTTTCTTT.

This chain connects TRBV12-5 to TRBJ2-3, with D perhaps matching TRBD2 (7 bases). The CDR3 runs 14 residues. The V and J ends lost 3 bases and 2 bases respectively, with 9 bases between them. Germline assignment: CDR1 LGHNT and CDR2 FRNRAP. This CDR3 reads CASGFRGATDTQYF. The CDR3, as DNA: TGTGCTAGTGGTTTTCGGGGGGCCACAGATACGCAGTATTTT. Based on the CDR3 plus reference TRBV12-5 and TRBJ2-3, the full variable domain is DARVTQTPRHKVTEMGQEVTMRCQPILGHNTVFWYRQTMMQGLELLAYFRNRAPLDDSGMPKDRFSAEMPDATLATLKIQPSEPRDSAVYFCASGFRGATDTQYFGPGTRLTVL.

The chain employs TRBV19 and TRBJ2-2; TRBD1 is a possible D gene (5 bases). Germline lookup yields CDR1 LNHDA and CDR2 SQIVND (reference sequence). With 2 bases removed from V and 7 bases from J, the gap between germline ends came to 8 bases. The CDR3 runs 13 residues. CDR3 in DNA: TGTGCCAGTAGTATATCAGGGATCGGGGAGCTGTTTTTT. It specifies CASSISGIGELFF.

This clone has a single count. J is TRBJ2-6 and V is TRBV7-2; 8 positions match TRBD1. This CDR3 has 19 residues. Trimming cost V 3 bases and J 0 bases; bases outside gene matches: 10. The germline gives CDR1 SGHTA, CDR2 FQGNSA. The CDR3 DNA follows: TGTGCCAGCAGCTTTAATAAGGGACAGGCGCTCTCTGGGGCCAACGTCCTGACTTTC. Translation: CASSFNKGQALSGANVLTF.

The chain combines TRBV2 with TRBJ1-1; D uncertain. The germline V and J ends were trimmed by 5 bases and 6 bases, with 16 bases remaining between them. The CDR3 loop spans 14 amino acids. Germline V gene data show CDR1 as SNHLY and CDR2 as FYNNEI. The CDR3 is CASSSGRMDPEAFF. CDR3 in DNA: TGTGCCAGCAGTTCGGGAAGGATGGACCCTGAAGCTTTCTTT.

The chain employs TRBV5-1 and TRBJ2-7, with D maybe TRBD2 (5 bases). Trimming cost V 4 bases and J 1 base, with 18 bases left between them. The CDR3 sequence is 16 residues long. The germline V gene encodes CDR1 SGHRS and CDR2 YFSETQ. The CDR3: CASSSSGIEGSYEQYF. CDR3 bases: TGCGCCAGCAGCAGTAGTGGAATAGAGGGATCCTACGAGCAGTACTTC.

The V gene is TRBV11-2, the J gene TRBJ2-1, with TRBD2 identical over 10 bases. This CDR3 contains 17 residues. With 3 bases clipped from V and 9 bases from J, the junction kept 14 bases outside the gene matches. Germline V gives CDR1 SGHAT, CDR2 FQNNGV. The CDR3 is CASSFGAASGGAGEQFF. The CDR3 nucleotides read TGTGCCAGCAGCTTTGGAGCAGCGAGCGGGGGGGCCGGTGAGCAGTTCTTC.

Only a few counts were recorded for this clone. For the CDR3, the DNA is TGCGCCAGCAGCTTGGCAGGAGGGAATCCCTACGAGCAGTACTTC. Translated, it gives CASSLAGGNPYEQYF. The V call is TRBV5-1, the J call TRBJ2-7; D might be TRBD2 (6 bases). V was clipped by 0 bases and J by 2 bases, with 12 bases between them. This CDR3 comprises 15 residues. The V gene's germline CDR1 is SGHRS and CDR2 YFSETQ. Complete variable domain (other parts from reference TRBV5-1 and TRBJ2-7): KAGVTQTPRYLIKTRGQQVTLSCSPISGHRSVSWYQQTPGQGLQFLFEYFSETQRNKGNFPGRFSGRQFSNSRSEMNVSTLELGDSALYLCASSLAGGNPYEQYFGPGTRLTVT.

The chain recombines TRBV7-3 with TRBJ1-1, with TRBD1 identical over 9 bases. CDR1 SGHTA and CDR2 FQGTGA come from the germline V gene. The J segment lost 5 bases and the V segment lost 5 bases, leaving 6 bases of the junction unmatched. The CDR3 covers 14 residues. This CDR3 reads CASSQQGARTEAFF. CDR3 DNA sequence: TGTGCCAGCAGCCAACAGGGGGCTCGGACTGAAGCTTTCTTT.

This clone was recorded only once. CDR3 in DNA: TGTGCCAGCAGCTTGAGGGCTAACTATGGCTACACCTTC. As protein: CASSLRANYGYTF. The chain carries TRBV7-2 and TRBJ1-2; D is ambiguous. Trimming pared 3 bases from V and 0 bases from J, leaving 5 bases between. This CDR3 has 13 residues. The germline V gene has CDR1 SGHTA and CDR2 FQGNSA.

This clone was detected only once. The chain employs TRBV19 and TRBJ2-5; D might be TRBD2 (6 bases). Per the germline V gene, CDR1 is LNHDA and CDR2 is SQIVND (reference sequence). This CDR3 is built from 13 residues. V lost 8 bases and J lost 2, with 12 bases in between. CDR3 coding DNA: TGTGCCAGTTCTAGCGACAGACAAGAGACCCAGTACTTC. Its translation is CASSSDRQETQYF. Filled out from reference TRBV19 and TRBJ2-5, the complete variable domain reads DGGITQSPKYLFRKEGQNVTLSCEQNLNHDAMYWYRQDPGQGLRLIYYSQIVNDFQKGDIAEGYSVSREKKESFPLTVTSAQKNPTAFYLCASSSDRQETQYFGPGTRLLVL.

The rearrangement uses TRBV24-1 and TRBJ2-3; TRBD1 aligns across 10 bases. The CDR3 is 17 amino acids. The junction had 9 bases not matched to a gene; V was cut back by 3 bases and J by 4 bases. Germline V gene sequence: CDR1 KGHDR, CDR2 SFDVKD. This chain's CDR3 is CATSDTYRDRGSDTQYF. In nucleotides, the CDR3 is TGTGCCACCAGTGATACTTACCGGGACAGGGGCTCAGATACGCAGTATTTT.

CDR3 DNA: TGTGCCAGCAGCGACCCCGGGGGGCTTAACACTGAAGCTTTCTTT. This translates into CASSDPGGLNTEAFF. The chain employs TRBV9 and TRBJ1-1, with D possibly matching TRBD1 (6 bases). The CDR3 has 15 amino acids. Looked up from germline, CDR1 is SGDLS and CDR2 is YYNGEE. V shed 3 bases and J shed 2 bases, with 14 bases lying between them. The full variable domain, with the rest looked up from reference TRBV9 and TRBJ1-1, is DSGVTQTPKHLITATGQRVTLRCSPRSGDLSVYWYQQSLDQGLQFLIQYYNGEERAKGNILERFSAQQFPDLHSELNLSSLELGDSALYFCASSDPGGLNTEAFFGQGTRLTVV.

The CDR3 nucleotides read TGTGCCAGCAGCCCCCGGGACAGGGTAGCGCAGTACTTC. Translating it yields CASSPRDRVAQYF. The rearrangement uses TRBV28 and TRBJ2-7; TRBD1 matches at 9 bases. Germline V CDR1 and CDR2: MDHEN, SYDVKM. V lost 6 bases and J lost 9; bases outside the gene matches: 9. The CDR3 length is 13 residues.

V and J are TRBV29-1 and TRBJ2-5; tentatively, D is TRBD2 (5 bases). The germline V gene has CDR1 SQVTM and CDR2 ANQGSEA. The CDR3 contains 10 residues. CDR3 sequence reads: CSIGRETQYF. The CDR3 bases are TGCAGTATAGGGAGAGAGACCCAGTACTTC.

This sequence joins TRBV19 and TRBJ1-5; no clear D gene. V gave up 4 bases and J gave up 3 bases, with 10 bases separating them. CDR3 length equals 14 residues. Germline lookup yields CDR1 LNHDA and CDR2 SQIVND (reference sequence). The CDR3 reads CASSRVDNNQPQHF. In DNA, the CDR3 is TGTGCCAGTAGTAGGGTCGACAACAATCAGCCCCAGCATTTT.

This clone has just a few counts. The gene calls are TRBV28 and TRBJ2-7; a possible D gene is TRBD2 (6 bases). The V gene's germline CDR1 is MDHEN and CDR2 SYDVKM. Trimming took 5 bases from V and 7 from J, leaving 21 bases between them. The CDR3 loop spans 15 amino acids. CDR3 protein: CASSPDRRGRREQYF. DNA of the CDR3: TGTGCCAGCAGTCCTGACCGACGGGGGAGGAGAGAGCAGTACTTC.

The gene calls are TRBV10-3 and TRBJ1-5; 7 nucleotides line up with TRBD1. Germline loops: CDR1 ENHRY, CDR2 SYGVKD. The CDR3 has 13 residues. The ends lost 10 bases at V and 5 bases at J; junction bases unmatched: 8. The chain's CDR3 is CATTRGSDQPQHF. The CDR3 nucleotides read TGTGCCACCACCAGGGGGTCTGATCAGCCCCAGCATTTT.

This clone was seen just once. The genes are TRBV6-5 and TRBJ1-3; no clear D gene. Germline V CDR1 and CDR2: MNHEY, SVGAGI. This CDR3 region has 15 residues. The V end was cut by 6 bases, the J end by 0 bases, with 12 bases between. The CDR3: CASRPSGSSGNTIYF. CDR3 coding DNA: TGTGCCAGCAGACCTAGCGGCAGCTCTGGAAACACCATATATTTT.

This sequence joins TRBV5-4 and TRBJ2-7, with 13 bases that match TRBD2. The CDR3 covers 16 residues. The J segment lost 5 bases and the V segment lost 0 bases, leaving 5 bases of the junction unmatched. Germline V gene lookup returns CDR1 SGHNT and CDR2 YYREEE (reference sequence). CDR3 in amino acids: CASSLGLAGGFNEQYF. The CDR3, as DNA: TGTGCCAGCAGCTTGGGACTAGCGGGGGGATTCAACGAGCAGTACTTC.

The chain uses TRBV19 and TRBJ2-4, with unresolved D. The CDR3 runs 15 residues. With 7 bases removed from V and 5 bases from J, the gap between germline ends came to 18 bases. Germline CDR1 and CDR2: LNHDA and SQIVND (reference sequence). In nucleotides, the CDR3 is TGTGCCAGTATGGCCGTCCGTGGTCCCGAAAACATTCAGTACTTC. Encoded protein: CASMAVRGPENIQYF.

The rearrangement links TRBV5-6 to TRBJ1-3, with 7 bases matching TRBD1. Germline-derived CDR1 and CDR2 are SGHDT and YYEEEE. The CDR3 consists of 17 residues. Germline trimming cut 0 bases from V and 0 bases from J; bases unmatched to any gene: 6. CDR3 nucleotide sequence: TGTGCCAGCAGCTTGGGGACAGGCTCCTACTCTGGAAACACCATATATTTT. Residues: CASSLGTGSYSGNTIYF.

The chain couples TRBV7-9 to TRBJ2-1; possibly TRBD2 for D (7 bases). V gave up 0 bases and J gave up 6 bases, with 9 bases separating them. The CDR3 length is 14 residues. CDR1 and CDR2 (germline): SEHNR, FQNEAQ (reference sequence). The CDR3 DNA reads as TGTGCCAGCAGCTTAGCAGGGGGGGTCAATGAGCAGTTCTTC. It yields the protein CASSLAGGVNEQFF.

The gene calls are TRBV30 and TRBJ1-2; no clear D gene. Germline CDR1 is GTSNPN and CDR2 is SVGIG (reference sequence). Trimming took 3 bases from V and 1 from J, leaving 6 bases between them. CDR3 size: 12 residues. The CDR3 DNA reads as TGTGCCTGGAGCGCGCATAACTATGGCTACACCTTC. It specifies CAWSAHNYGYTF.

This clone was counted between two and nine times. The CDR3 spells CASSTQVSYEQYF. DNA for the CDR3: TGTGCCAGCAGCACACAGGTCTCCTACGAGCAGTACTTC. The V call is TRBV13, the J call TRBJ2-7; possibly TRBD1 for D (5 bases). Trimming shortened V by 5 bases and J by 0 bases, and 8 bases separated the two germline ends. The germline V gene has CDR1 PRHDT and CDR2 FYEKMQ (reference sequence). The CDR3 runs 13 residues.

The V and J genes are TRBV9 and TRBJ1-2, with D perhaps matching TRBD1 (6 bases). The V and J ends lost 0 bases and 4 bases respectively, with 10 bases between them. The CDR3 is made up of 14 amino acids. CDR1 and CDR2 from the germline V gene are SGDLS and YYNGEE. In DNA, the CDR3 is TGTGCCAGCAGCGTAGTGGGGGCGGGCTATGGCTACACCTTC. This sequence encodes CASSVVGAGYGYTF. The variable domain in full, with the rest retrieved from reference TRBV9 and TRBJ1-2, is DSGVTQTPKHLITATGQRVTLRCSPRSGDLSVYWYQQSLDQGLQFLIQYYNGEERAKGNILERFSAQQFPDLHSELNLSSLELGDSALYFCASSVVGAGYGYTFGSGTRLTVV.

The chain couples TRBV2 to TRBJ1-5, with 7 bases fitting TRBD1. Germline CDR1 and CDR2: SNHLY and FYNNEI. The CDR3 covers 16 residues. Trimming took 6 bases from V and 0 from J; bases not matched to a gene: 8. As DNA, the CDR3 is TGTGCCAGCAGCACAGGACAGGCCTATAGCAATCAGCCCCAGCATTTT. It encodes CASSTGQAYSNQPQHF.